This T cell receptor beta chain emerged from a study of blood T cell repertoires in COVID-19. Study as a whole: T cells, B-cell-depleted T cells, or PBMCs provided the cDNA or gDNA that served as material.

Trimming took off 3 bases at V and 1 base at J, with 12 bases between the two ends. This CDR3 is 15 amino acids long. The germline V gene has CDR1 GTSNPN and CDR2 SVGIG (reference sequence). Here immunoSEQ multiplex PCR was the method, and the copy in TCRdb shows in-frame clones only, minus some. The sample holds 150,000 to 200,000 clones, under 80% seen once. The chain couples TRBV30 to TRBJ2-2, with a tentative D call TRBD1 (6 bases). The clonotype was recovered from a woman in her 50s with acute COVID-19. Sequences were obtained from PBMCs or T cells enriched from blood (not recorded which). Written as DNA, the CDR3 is TGTGCCTGGAGCGCGCTGGGACAGAACACCGGGGAGCTGTTTTTT. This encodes CAWSALGQNTGELFF.